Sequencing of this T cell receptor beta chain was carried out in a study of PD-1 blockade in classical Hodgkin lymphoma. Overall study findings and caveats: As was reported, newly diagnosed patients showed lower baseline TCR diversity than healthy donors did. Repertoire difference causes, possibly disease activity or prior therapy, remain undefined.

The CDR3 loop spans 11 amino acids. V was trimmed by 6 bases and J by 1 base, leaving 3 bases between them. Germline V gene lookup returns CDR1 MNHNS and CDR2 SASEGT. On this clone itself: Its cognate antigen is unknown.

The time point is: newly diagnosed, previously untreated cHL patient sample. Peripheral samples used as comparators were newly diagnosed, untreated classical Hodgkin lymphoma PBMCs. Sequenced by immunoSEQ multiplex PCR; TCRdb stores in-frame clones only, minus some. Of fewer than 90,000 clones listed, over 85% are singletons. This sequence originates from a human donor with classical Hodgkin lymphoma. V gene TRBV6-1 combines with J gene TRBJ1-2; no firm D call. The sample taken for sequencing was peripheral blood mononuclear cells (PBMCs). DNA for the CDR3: TGTGCCAGCAGCATTAACTATGGCTACACCTTC. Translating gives CASSINYGYTF.